Sequencing of this TCR beta chain was carried out in a study of Graves' ophthalmopathy and Graves' hyperthyroidism. In donors with ophthalmopathy, activity was moderate-to-severe, with CAS ≥3, NOSPECS ≥4 and duration under 3 months. Additional autoimmune diseases, uncontrolled infections, pregnancy or lactation disqualified patients. PBMCs originated in about 10 ml of fresh peripheral blood. A note on this clonotype: At one end the junction does not follow the germline gene, possibly because of a read error.

The authors amplified TCR beta CDR3 regions, and they did so from RNA transcripts for repertoire sequencing. Investigators did first-round RT-PCR with HTBI primers, then second-round multiplex PCR. In TCRdb, the multiplex PCR reads were re-called with MiXCR into one record per CDR3 protein. The table has some 250,000 distinct CDR3 sequences, about 47% seen once. CDR3 length equals 16 residues. CDR1 and CDR2 (germline): SGHRS, YFSETQ. The sample was peripheral blood. V is TRBV5-1 and J is TRBJ2-7, with 8 bases that match TRBD1. The receptor's source is an adult man with Graves' ophthalmopathy. CDR3 sequence: CVSSQDSETGDYEQYF. Here the CDR3 DNA reads TGTGTCAGCAGCCAAGATAGCGAGACAGGGGACTACGAGCAGTACTTC.